What follows are 11 T cell receptor beta chains derived from one specimen sequenced in a study of cytomegalovirus exposure and HLA in healthy donors. The PCR made use of 60 Vbeta and 13 Jbeta primers. The repertoire was sequenced with immunoSEQ multiplex PCR; TCRdb's copy has only in-frame clones and lacks some. The data show approximately 120,000 clones, more than 60% seen once. Sequencing was carried out using PBMCs. These receptor sequences come from a woman in her sixties or seventies in good health and CMV-seropositive.

This clone was seen more than once but under ten times. This chain uses TRBV7-8 with TRBJ1-6, with no clear D. Looked up from germline, CDR1 is SGHVS and CDR2 is FQNEAQ. V shed 0 bases and J shed 6 bases, with 3 bases lying between them. The CDR3 extends over 13 amino acids. CDR3: CASSLAFNSPLHF. Written as DNA, the CDR3 is TGTGCCAGCAGCTTAGCCTTTAATTCACCCCTCCACTTT.

This chain uses TRBV2 with TRBJ2-7; TRBD1 matches at 9 bases. CDR3 length: 12 residues. Trimming at V came to 5 bases and at J to 5 bases, leaving 1 base not matched to a gene. CDR1 and CDR2 (germline): SNHLY, FYNNEI. CDR3 residues: CASSRDRDEQYF. For the CDR3, the DNA is TGTGCCAGCAGTAGGGACAGGGACGAGCAGTACTTC.

The chain is built from TRBV5-1 and TRBJ2-5; 9 bases align to TRBD2. The CDR3 is made up of 17 amino acids. V shed 3 bases and J 3 bases; nucleotides not matched to a gene: 12. Germline CDR1 SGHRS, CDR2 YFSETQ. DNA for the CDR3: TGCGCCAGCAGCTCCGTTAAAATAGCGGGGGTAGAAGAGACCCAGTACTTC. It yields the protein CASSSVKIAGVEETQYF.

In this sample, this clone turned up once. The chain recombines TRBV29-1 with TRBJ2-1, with D possibly matching TRBD2 (6 bases). The V gene's germline CDR1 is SQVTM and CDR2 ANQGSEA. The CDR3 contains 11 residues. Trimming pared 0 bases from V and 12 bases from J, leaving 9 bases between. This CDR3 reads CSVEDLGGQFF. Here the CDR3 DNA reads TGCAGCGTTGAAGATCTCGGGGGGCAGTTCTTC.

In its sample, this clone was seen once. This chain joins TRBV6-1 and TRBJ2-7, with D unresolved. Trimming cost V 4 bases and J 3 bases, with 7 bases left between them. Germline values: CDR1 MNHNS, CDR2 SASEGT. The CDR3 totals 12 residues. The CDR3 loop is CASSVAVYEQYF. In DNA form, the CDR3 reads TGTGCCAGCAGTGTCGCAGTCTACGAGCAGTACTTC.

The rearrangement links TRBV9 to TRBJ1-2, with 7 bases fitting TRBD1. The CDR3 has 15 amino acids. The germline gives CDR1 SGDLS, CDR2 YYNGEE. Losses at the gene ends were 2 bases for V and 4 bases for J; bases not matched to a gene: 8. CDR3: CASSVGTELIYGYTF. The CDR3 DNA reads TGTGCCAGCAGCGTTGGGACAGAACTTATCTATGGCTACACCTTC.

The chain combines TRBV5-1 with TRBJ2-3; the match to TRBD2 covers 7 bases. Germline CDR1 and CDR2: SGHRS and YFSETQ. The V segment lost 4 bases and the J segment 4 bases; nucleotides outside the gene matches: 12. The CDR3 sequence is 16 residues long. DNA of the CDR3: TGCGCCAGCAGCCTGGGGGGGGGAGCCAGCCCAGATACGCAGTATTTT. Encoded protein: CASSLGGGASPDTQYF.

The chain has TRBV4-2 and TRBJ1-1; no definite D call. V gave up 1 base and J gave up 4 bases, with 7 bases separating them. Germline V gene sequence: CDR1 LGHNA, CDR2 YNFKEQ. The CDR3 has 13 amino acids. The CDR3 region is CASSQAVSTEAFF. CDR3 nucleotide sequence: TGTGCCAGCAGCCAAGCGGTCTCCACTGAAGCTTTCTTT.

V is TRBV7-2 and J is TRBJ1-1; TRBD1 matches 7 bases. This CDR3 has 15 residues. Germline CDR1 reads SGHTA; CDR2 reads FQGNSA. The junction had 5 bases not matched to a gene; V was cut back by 4 bases and J by 0 bases. In nucleotides, the CDR3 is TGTGCCAGCAGCTCACAGGGACAGTTGAACACTGAAGCTTTCTTT. Translated, it gives CASSSQGQLNTEAFF.

In this sample, this clone turned up a few times. CDR3 amino acids: CASSADPGTSGRAVEQYF. The CDR3 DNA reads TGTGCCAGCAGTGCGGACCCCGGGACTAGCGGGAGGGCCGTCGAGCAGTACTTC. The rearrangement joins TRBV6-1 to TRBJ2-7, with 16 bases aligning to TRBD2. From germline, CDR1 is MNHNS and CDR2 SASEGT. The CDR3 covers 18 residues. Germline trimming cut 4 bases from V and 6 bases from J; bases unmatched to any gene: 12.

This clone showed up just a few times. The chain recombines TRBV2 with TRBJ2-2; the match to TRBD2 covers 7 bases. Germline CDR1 and CDR2: SNHLY and FYNNEI. This CDR3 region has 16 residues. V trimming: 2 bases; J trimming: 3 bases; junction bases outside the gene matches: 6. CDR3: CASSETGGGDTGELFF. DNA for the CDR3: TGTGCCAGCAGTGAAACGGGCGGGGGAGACACCGGGGAGCTGTTTTTT.